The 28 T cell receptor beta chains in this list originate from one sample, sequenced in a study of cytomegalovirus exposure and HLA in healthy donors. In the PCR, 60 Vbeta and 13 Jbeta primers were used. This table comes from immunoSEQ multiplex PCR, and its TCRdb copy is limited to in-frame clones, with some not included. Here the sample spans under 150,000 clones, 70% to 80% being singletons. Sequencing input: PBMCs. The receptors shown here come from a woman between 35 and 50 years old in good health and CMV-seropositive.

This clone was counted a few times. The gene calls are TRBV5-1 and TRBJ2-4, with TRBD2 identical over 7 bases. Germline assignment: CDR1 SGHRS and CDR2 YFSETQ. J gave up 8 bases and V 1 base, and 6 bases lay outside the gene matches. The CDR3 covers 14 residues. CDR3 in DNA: TGCGCCAGCAGCTTGTTGGGCCGGGAGGACATTCAGTACTTC. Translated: CASSLLGREDIQYF.

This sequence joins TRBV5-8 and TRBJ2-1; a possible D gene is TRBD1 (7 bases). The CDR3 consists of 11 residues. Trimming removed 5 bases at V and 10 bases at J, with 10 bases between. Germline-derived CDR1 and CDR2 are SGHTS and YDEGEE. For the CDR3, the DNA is TGTGCCAGCAGGGCAGGGGGGGAGCAGTTCTTC. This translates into CASRAGGEQFF.

In nucleotides, the CDR3 is TGTGCCAGCAGCGTAGAGGAGGGCCGAGGAGATACGCAGTATTTT. The encoded protein is CASSVEEGRGDTQYF. The chain links TRBV9 to TRBJ2-3; TRBD2 might be the D (6 bases). This CDR3 contains 15 residues. Trimming took off 0 bases at V and 5 bases at J, with 13 bases between the two ends. Germline V gene sequence: CDR1 SGDLS, CDR2 YYNGEE.

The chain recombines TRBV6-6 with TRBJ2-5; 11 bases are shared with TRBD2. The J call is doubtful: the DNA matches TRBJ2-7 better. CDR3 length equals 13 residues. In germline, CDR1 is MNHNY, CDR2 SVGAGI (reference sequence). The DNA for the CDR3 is TGTGCCAGCTTAATAGCGGGAGGGGACGAGCAGTACTTC. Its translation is CASLIAGGDEQYF.

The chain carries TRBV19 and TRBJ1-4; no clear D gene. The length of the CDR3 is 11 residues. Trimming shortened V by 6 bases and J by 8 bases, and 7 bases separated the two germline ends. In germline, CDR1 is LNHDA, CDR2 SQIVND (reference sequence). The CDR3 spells CASRQSEKLFF. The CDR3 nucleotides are TGTGCCAGTAGGCAAAGCGAAAAACTGTTTTTT.

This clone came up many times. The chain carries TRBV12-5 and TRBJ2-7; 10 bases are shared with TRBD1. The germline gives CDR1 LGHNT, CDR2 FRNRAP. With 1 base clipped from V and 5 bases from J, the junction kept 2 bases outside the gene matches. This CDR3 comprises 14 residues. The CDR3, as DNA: TGTGCTAGTGGTTTGGGGGACAGGGGCCACGAGCAGTACTTC. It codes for CASGLGDRGHEQYF.

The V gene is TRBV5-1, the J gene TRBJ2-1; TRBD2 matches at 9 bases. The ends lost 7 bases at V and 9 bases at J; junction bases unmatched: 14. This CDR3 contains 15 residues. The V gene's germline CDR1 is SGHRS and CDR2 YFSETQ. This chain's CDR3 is CASGGQQREESEQFF. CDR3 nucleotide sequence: TGCGCCAGCGGCGGGCAGCAGCGGGAGGAGAGTGAGCAGTTCTTC.

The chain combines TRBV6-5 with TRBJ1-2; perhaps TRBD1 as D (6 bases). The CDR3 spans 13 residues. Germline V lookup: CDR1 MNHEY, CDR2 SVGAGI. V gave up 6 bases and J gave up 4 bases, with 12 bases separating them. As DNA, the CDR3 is TGTGCCAGCAGGATGGACAGTCTCTATGGCTACACCTTC. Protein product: CASRMDSLYGYTF.

Written as DNA, the CDR3 is TGTGCCAGCTCACCGGGACTGGATAACACCGGGGAGCTGTTTTTT. Its protein product is CASSPGLDNTGELFF. The chain couples TRBV18 to TRBJ2-2; a possible D gene is TRBD2 (6 bases). The CDR3 extends over 15 amino acids. Germline values: CDR1 KGHSH, CDR2 LQKENI. The germline V and J ends were trimmed by 3 bases and 2 bases, with 10 bases remaining between them.

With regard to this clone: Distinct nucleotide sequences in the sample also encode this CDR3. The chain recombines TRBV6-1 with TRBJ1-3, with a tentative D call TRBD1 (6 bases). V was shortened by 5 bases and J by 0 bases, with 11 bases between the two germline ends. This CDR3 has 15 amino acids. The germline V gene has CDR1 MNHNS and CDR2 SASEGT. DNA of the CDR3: TGTGCCAGCAGTTTGGGACACTTCTCTGGAAACACCATATATTTT. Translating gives CASSLGHFSGNTIYF.

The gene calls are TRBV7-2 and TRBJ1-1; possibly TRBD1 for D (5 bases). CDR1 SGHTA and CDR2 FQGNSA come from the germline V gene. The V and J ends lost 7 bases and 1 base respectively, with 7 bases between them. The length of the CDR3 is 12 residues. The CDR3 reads CASKGWNTEAFF. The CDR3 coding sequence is TGTGCCAGCAAGGGGTGGAACACTGAAGCTTTCTTT.

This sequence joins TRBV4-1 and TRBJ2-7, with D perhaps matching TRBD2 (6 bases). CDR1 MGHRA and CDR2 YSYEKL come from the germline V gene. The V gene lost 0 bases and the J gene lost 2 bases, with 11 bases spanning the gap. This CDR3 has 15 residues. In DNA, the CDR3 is TGCGCCAGCAGCCAAGAGGGCGCTAGCGCCTACGAGCAGTACTTC. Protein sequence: CASSQEGASAYEQYF.

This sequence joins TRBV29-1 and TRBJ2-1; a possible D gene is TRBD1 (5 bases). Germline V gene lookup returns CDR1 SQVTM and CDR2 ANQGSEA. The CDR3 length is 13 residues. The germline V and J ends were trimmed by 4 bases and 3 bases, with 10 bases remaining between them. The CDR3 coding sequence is TGCAGCGTTGGGTCAGGGCTCTACAATGAGCAGTTCTTC. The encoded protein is CSVGSGLYNEQFF.

CDR3 nucleotide sequence: TGCAGCGTTGAAGAATTTGGGACAGGACCTAATAGAAGGAACTATGGCTACACCTTC. Translation: CSVEEFGTGPNRRNYGYTF. V gene TRBV29-1 combines with J gene TRBJ1-2; 8 bases match TRBD1. The CDR3 contains 19 residues. V lost 0 bases and J lost 2; bases outside the gene matches: 17. CDR1 is SQVTM and CDR2 is ANQGSEA in the germline V gene.

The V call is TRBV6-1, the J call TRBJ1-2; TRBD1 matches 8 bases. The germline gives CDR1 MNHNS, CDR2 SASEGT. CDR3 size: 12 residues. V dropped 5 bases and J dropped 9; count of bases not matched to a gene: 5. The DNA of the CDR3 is TGTGCCAGCAGTTCCGGACAGGGTAGCTACACCTTC. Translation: CASSSGQGSYTF.

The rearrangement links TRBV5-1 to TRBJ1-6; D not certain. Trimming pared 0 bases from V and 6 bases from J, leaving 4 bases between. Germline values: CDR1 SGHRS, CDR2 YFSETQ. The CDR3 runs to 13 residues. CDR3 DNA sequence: TGCGCCAGCAGCTTGGTGCGTAATTCACCCCTCCACTTT. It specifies CASSLVRNSPLHF.

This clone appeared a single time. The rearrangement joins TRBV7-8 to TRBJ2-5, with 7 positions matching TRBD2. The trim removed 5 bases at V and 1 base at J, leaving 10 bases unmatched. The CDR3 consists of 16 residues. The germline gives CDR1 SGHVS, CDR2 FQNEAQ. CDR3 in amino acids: CASSRRRGSLQETQYF. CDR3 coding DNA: TGTGCCAGCAGCAGACGTCGCGGGAGCCTCCAAGAGACCCAGTACTTC. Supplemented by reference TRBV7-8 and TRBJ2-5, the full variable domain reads GAGVSQSPRYKVAKRGQDVALRCDPISGHVSLFWYQQALGQGPEFLTYFQNEAQLDKSGLPSDRFFAERPEGSVSTLKIQRTQQEDSAVYLCASSRRRGSLQETQYFGPGTRLLVL.

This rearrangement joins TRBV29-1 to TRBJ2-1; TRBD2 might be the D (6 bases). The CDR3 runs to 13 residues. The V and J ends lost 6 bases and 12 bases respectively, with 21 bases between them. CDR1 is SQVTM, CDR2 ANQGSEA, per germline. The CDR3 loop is CSVARNFAGGQFF. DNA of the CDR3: TGCAGCGTAGCTAGGAATTTTGCCGGGGGGCAGTTCTTC.

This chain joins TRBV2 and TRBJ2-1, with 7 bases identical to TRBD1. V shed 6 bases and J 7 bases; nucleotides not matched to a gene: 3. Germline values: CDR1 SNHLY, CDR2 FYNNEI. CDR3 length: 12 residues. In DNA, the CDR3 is TGTGCCAGCAGGGAACAGGGGAATGAGCAGTTCTTC. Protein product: CASREQGNEQFF.

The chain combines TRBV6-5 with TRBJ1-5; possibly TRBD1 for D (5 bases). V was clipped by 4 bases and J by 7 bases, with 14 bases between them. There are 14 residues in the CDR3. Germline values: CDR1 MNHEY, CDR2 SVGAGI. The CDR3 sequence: CASSSLGGRQPQHF. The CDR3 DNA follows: TGTGCCAGCAGTTCCCTCGGGGGTAGGCAGCCCCAGCATTTT.

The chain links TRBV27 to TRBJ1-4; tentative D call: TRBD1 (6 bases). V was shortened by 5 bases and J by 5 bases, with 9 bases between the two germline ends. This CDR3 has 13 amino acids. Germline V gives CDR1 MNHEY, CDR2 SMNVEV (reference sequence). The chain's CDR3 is CASSQTGNEKLFF. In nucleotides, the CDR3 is TGTGCCAGCAGTCAGACAGGAAATGAAAAACTGTTTTTT.

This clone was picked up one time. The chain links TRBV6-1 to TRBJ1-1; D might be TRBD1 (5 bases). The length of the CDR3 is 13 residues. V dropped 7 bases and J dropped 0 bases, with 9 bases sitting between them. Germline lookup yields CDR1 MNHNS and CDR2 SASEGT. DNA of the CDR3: TGTGCCAGCAAGGGCAGGGTGAACACTGAAGCTTTCTTT. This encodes CASKGRVNTEAFF.

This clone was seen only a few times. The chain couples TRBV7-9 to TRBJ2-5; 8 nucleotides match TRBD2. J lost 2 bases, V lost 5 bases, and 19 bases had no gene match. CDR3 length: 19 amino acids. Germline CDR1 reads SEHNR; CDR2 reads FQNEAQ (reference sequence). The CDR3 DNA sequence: TGTGCCAGCAGCCCGGGGGGGGGCGCCGGACCGTCCCCTCAAGAGACCCAGTACTTC. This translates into CASSPGGGAGPSPQETQYF.

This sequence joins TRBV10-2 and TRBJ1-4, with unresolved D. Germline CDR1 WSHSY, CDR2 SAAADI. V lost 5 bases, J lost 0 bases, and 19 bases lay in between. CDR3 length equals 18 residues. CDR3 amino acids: CASSLGRPGIATNEKLFF. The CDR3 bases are TGCGCCAGCAGTCTTGGGAGGCCCGGCATCGCAACTAATGAAAAACTGTTTTTT.

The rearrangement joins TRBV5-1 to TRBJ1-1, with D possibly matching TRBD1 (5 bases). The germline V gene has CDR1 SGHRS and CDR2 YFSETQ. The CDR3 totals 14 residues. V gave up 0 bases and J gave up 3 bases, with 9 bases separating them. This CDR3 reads CASSLAGGYTEAFF. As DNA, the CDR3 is TGCGCCAGCAGCTTGGCGGGGGGGTACACTGAAGCTTTCTTT.

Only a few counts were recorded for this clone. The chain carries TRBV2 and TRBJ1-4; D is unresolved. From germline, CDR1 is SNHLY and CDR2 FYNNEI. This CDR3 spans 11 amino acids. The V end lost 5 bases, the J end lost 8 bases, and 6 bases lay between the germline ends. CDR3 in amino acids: CASSRREKLFF. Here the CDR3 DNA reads TGTGCCAGCAGTCGGAGGGAAAAACTGTTTTTT.

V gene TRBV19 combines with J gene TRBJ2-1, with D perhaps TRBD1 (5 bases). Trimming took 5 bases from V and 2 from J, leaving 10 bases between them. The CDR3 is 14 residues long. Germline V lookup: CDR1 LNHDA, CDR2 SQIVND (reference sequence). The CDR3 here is CASSATGPYNEQFF. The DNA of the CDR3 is TGTGCCAGTAGTGCCACAGGTCCCTACAATGAGCAGTTCTTC.

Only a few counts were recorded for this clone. This CDR3 is CASSVVEETQYF. In DNA form, the CDR3 reads TGTGCCAGCAGTGTAGTGGAGGAGACCCAGTACTTC. J is TRBJ2-5 and V is TRBV2; unclear D gene. Germline V gene sequence: CDR1 SNHLY, CDR2 FYNNEI. The CDR3 covers 12 residues. Trimming stripped 4 bases from V and 5 bases from J, with 8 bases between.